These T cell receptor beta chains were read from a single sample in a study of cytomegalovirus exposure and HLA in healthy donors. The repertoire was sequenced with immunoSEQ multiplex PCR; TCRdb's copy has only in-frame clones and lacks some. The sample carries around 100,000 clones, approximately 66% recorded once. The sample consisted of PBMCs. The receptors come from a woman between 50 and 59 years old in good health and CMV-seronegative. The conserved cysteine and the conserved F or W are not part of the CDR3 here. Each record gives: V gene, J gene, CDR3 protein.

V gene: TRBV27; J gene: TRBJ2-4; CDR3 protein: ASKTQGARQY
V gene: TRBV19; J gene: TRBJ2-1; CDR3 protein: ASSISQGSYNEQF
V gene: TRBV2; J gene: TRBJ2-1; CDR3 protein: ASSESRSANEQF
V gene: TRBV2; J gene: TRBJ2-4; CDR3 protein: ASSEYGQAIQNIQY
V gene: TRBV18; J gene: TRBJ2-1; CDR3 protein: ASSAQDVGSYNEQF
V gene: TRBV10-3; J gene: TRBJ2-1; CDR3 protein: AISEHSGDTYNEQF
V gene: TRBV18; J gene: TRBJ2-2; CDR3 protein: ASSPTSGGLTGELF
V gene: TRBV18; J gene: TRBJ2-7; CDR3 protein: ASSPAEHPVGQY
V gene: TRBV7-9; J gene: TRBJ2-7; CDR3 protein: ASSRDLGRGRYEQY
V gene: TRBV7-9; J gene: TRBJ1-2; CDR3 protein: ASSLPKQGALGYT
V gene: TRBV5-1; J gene: TRBJ2-3; CDR3 protein: ASRRQGAFTDTQY
V gene: TRBV7-2; J gene: TRBJ2-3; CDR3 protein: ASSSTSGRGTDTQY
V gene: TRBV29-1; J gene: TRBJ2-1; CDR3 protein: SSQSGTSDDRSYNEQF
V gene: TRBV15; J gene: TRBJ1-2; CDR3 protein: ATSSRTVTNYGYT
V gene: TRBV7-7; J gene: TRBJ2-5; CDR3 protein: ASSLAVLGPQETQY
V gene: TRBV30; J gene: TRBJ2-3; CDR3 protein: AWAGTGGTDTQY
V gene: TRBV7-7; J gene: TRBJ2-4; CDR3 protein: ASSLASQKGRAKNIQY
V gene: TRBV6-4; J gene: TRBJ2-3; CDR3 protein: ASRSGTGDADTQY
V gene: TRBV27; J gene: TRBJ2-7; CDR3 protein: ASSLGLSSYEQY
V gene: TRBV7-9; J gene: TRBJ1-5; CDR3 protein: ASSFDSSNQPQH
V gene: TRBV7-7; J gene: TRBJ2-5; CDR3 protein: ASSAGLVETQY
V gene: TRBV25-1; J gene: TRBJ2-3; CDR3 protein: ASSELSDTQY
V gene: TRBV2; J gene: TRBJ2-1; CDR3 protein: ASIRTGRYNEQF
V gene: TRBV5-1; J gene: TRBJ2-3; CDR3 protein: ASKDGGSIDTQY
V gene: TRBV29-1; J gene: TRBJ2-3; CDR3 protein: SVAPLFGGVSSTDTQY
V gene: TRBV15; J gene: TRBJ2-7; CDR3 protein: ATSRDLGLAGVSYEQY
V gene: TRBV7-9; J gene: TRBJ2-6; CDR3 protein: ASQTVQGGEGSGANVLT
V gene: TRBV18; J gene: TRBJ1-3; CDR3 protein: ASSLNPGSSGNTIY
V gene: TRBV5-4; J gene: TRBJ2-5; CDR3 protein: ASSLDSNQETQY
V gene: TRBV27; J gene: TRBJ2-7; CDR3 protein: ASSLGPGSTYEQY
V gene: TRBV11-2; J gene: TRBJ2-5; CDR3 protein: ASSPMTGGLGETQY
V gene: TRBV27; J gene: TRBJ1-3; CDR3 protein: ASSRTGVGGNTIY
V gene: TRBV2; J gene: TRBJ2-7; CDR3 protein: ASMRAPYEQY
V gene: TRBV7-8; J gene: TRBJ2-2; CDR3 protein: ASSLARATGELF
V gene: TRBV6-1; J gene: TRBJ2-1; CDR3 protein: ASSHPGLAGGQF
V gene: TRBV30; J gene: TRBJ2-3; CDR3 protein: AWSVGGGASDTQY
V gene: TRBV29-1; J gene: TRBJ1-2; CDR3 protein: SVDGVSQGGDYGYT
V gene: TRBV2; J gene: TRBJ1-5; CDR3 protein: ASSKTGADNQPQH
V gene: TRBV2; J gene: TRBJ2-1; CDR3 protein: ASRLAGLSYNEQF
V gene: TRBV5-1; J gene: TRBJ1-1; CDR3 protein: ASSLRQVMSTEAF
V gene: TRBV5-1; J gene: TRBJ2-3; CDR3 protein: ASSLGRGLDTQY